A single sample is the source of the 11 T cell receptor beta chains below, sequenced in a study of cytomegalovirus exposure and HLA in healthy donors. Primers included in the PCR were 60 Vbeta and 13 Jbeta primers. Using immunoSEQ multiplex PCR, the repertoire was profiled, and TCRdb retains in-frame clones only, with some absent. Recorded here are around 74,000 clones; the top ten clones represent roughly 5.1%. Material: PBMCs. The receptors stem from a young man in good health and CMV-seronegative.

CDR3 in amino acids: CASSRGTANQPQHF. The DNA for the CDR3 is TGTGCCAGCAGCCGCGGGACAGCCAATCAGCCCCAGCATTTT. The chain joins TRBV7-8 to TRBJ1-5, with 7 bases fitting TRBD1. V shed 5 bases, J shed 3 bases, and the junction held 4 bases outside the gene matches. Per the germline V gene, CDR1 is SGHVS and CDR2 is FQNEAQ. The CDR3 consists of 14 residues.

The rearrangement uses TRBV7-2 and TRBJ2-7; 7 positions match TRBD2. Germline assignment: CDR1 SGHTA and CDR2 FQGNSA. This CDR3 is 17 amino acids long. Losses at the gene ends were 2 bases for V and 3 bases for J; bases not matched to a gene: 13. In nucleotides, the CDR3 is TGTGCCAGCAGCTTACAAAAACGCACTAGCGACGACTACGAGCAGTACTTC. It codes for CASSLQKRTSDDYEQYF.

V and J are TRBV6-5 and TRBJ2-5; D is ambiguous. This CDR3 region has 12 residues. V was pared by 6 bases and J by 0 bases, with 5 bases between. Germline V gene lookup returns CDR1 MNHEY and CDR2 SVGAGI. CDR3 nucleotide sequence: TGTGCCAGCAGGAGCAACCAAGAGACCCAGTACTTC. It codes for CASRSNQETQYF.

The chain employs TRBV7-3 and TRBJ2-7; 8 bases agree with TRBD2. CDR1 is SGHTA, CDR2 FQGTGA, per germline. V gave up 3 bases and J gave up 0 bases; unmatched junction bases: 1. This CDR3 is built from 14 residues. The CDR3 sequence is CASSLSGGSYEQYF. The CDR3 DNA sequence: TGTGCCAGCAGCTTGAGCGGGGGCTCCTACGAGCAGTACTTC.

V usage is TRBV6-5 and J usage is TRBJ1-6, with 11 bases identical to TRBD1. The J segment lost 7 bases and the V segment lost 5 bases, leaving 4 bases of the junction unmatched. CDR3 length: 15 amino acids. Germline V CDR1 and CDR2: MNHEY, SVGAGI. CDR3 sequence (DNA): TGTGCCAGCAGTGCCGGACAGGGGGCGAATTCACCCCTCCACTTT. This translates into CASSAGQGANSPLHF.

The chain carries TRBV29-1 and TRBJ1-2, with 9 bases lining up with TRBD1. This CDR3 has 15 residues. J lost 8 bases, V lost 3 bases, and 13 bases had no gene match. Germline V gene data show CDR1 as SQVTM and CDR2 as ANQGSEA. The CDR3 protein is CSVDITGTGRLGYTF. The DNA of the CDR3 is TGCAGCGTTGATATCACCGGGACAGGGAGGTTGGGCTACACCTTC.

The chain combines TRBV6-6 with TRBJ1-5; possibly TRBD1 for D (5 bases). The CDR3 runs 14 residues. Trimming stripped 5 bases from V and 2 bases from J, with 10 bases between. Germline CDR1 MNHNY, CDR2 SVGAGI (reference sequence). The chain's CDR3 is CASSHDSRNQPQHF. The CDR3 nucleotides read TGTGCCAGCAGTCATGACAGCCGCAATCAGCCCCAGCATTTT.

The genes are TRBV5-6 and TRBJ1-2; possibly TRBD1 for D (6 bases). Trimming took off 3 bases at V and 5 bases at J, with 17 bases between the two ends. Germline loops: CDR1 SGHDT, CDR2 YYEEEE. This CDR3 spans 15 amino acids. The CDR3 bases are TGTGCCAGCAGCTGGCAACCTAGGACAGCATATGGCTACACCTTC. Translating gives CASSWQPRTAYGYTF.

This chain connects TRBV5-1 to TRBJ2-1; 12 bases fit TRBD2. The ends lost 0 bases at V and 15 bases at J; junction bases unmatched: 7. The germline gives CDR1 SGHRS, CDR2 YFSETQ. The CDR3 consists of 14 residues. The CDR3 is CASSLETSGGPSFF. CDR3 sequence (DNA): TGCGCCAGCAGCTTGGAAACTAGCGGGGGGCCCTCGTTCTTC.

The rearrangement links TRBV11-2 to TRBJ1-1; a possible D gene is TRBD1 (5 bases). CDR1 and CDR2 (germline): SGHAT, FQNNGV. CDR3 size: 14 residues. V lost 2 bases and J 5 bases, leaving 12 bases between the germline ends. CDR3 coding DNA: TGTGCCAGCAGCTTATCGGGGGGAGGGACTGAAGCTTTCTTT. Its protein product is CASSLSGGGTEAFF.

The chain uses TRBV5-1 and TRBJ2-7; D perhaps matches TRBD1 (6 bases). CDR3 length: 14 amino acids. The V gene's germline CDR1 is SGHRS and CDR2 YFSETQ. Trimming removed 0 bases from V and 6 bases from J, with 13 bases in between. This chain's CDR3 is CASSLVQGSSEQYF. Written as DNA, the CDR3 is TGCGCCAGCAGCTTGGTCCAGGGGAGTTCCGAGCAGTACTTC.